The rows below give T cell receptor beta chains drawn from one sample of a study of Ad26.COV2.S vaccination and SARS-CoV-2 variants. Using immunoSEQ multiplex PCR, the repertoire was profiled, and TCRdb retains in-frame clones only, with some absent. The sample yields about 480,000 clones, 87% seen once. The sample was peripheral blood, taken in a trial of Ad26.COV2.S vaccine versus placebo. These receptors were collected from a person aged 18-65 years who received the Ad26.COV2.S COVID-19 vaccine or a placebo. Each CDR3 is given with its conserved first and last residue. A D gene is named only where the DNA matches it firmly. Rows may omit the clone size; those that give it use once, few, many or a size class.

CDR3aa: CASTLKRKGGDEQYF
CDR3nt: TGTGCCAGCACCCTAAAGCGGAAAGGGGGCGACGAGCAGTACTTC
abundance: .
j_gene: TRBJ2-7
d_gene: TRBD1
v_gene: TRBV2

CDR3aa: CASRSGGAQYF
CDR3nt: TGTGCCAGCAGATCCGGGGGCGCTCAGTACTTC
abundance: .
j_gene: TRBJ2-7
d_gene: .
v_gene: TRBV6-5

CDR3aa: CATAGTGIYEQYF
CDR3nt: TGTGCCACCGCCGGGACGGGGATCTACGAGCAGTACTTC
abundance: .
j_gene: TRBJ2-7
d_gene: .
v_gene: TRBV10-3

CDR3aa: CATSDLKLAGLGEQFF
CDR3nt: TGTGCCACCAGTGATTTGAAGCTAGCGGGCCTCGGTGAGCAGTTCTTC
abundance: .
j_gene: TRBJ2-1
d_gene: TRBD2
v_gene: TRBV24-1

CDR3aa: CASRTSGENTGELFF
CDR3nt: TGTGCCTCCAGGACTAGCGGGGAGAACACCGGGGAGCTGTTTTTT
abundance: .
j_gene: TRBJ2-2
d_gene: TRBD2
v_gene: TRBV10-3

CDR3aa: CASSLASTNTEAFF
CDR3nt: TGTGCCAGCAGCTTAGCGTCGACGAACACTGAAGCTTTCTTT
abundance: .
j_gene: TRBJ1-1
d_gene: .
v_gene: TRBV7-2

CDR3aa: CASSQQSGSYEQYF
CDR3nt: TGTGCCAGCAGCCAGCAGAGCGGGAGCTACGAGCAGTACTTC
abundance: once
j_gene: TRBJ2-7
d_gene: TRBD2
v_gene: TRBV7-2

CDR3aa: CAWSQDLLEREGLAKNIQYF
CDR3nt: TGTGCCTGGAGCCAAGATCTGTTGGAGCGGGAGGGACTAGCCAAAAACATTCAGTACTTC
abundance: .
j_gene: TRBJ2-4
d_gene: TRBD2
v_gene: TRBV30

CDR3aa: CASSAPGQGGYEQYF
CDR3nt: TGTGCCAGCAGTGCACCGGGACAGGGGGGTTACGAGCAGTACTTC
abundance: .
j_gene: TRBJ2-7
d_gene: TRBD1
v_gene: TRBV25-1

CDR3aa: CASSPSEGNGEQYF
CDR3nt: TGTGCCAGTAGTCCCAGCGAGGGGAATGGCGAGCAGTACTTC
abundance: .
j_gene: TRBJ2-7
d_gene: .
v_gene: TRBV19

CDR3aa: CASRMGALSSYNEQFF
CDR3nt: TGTGCCAGCAGAATGGGGGCATTGAGCTCCTACAATGAGCAGTTCTTC
abundance: .
j_gene: TRBJ2-1
d_gene: .
v_gene: TRBV27

CDR3aa: CASSGLAGGGTQYF
CDR3nt: TGTGCCAGCAGCGGACTAGCGGGAGGAGGCACGCAGTATTTT
abundance: .
j_gene: TRBJ2-3
d_gene: TRBD2
v_gene: TRBV7-2

CDR3aa: CASSQDLGGGRAYQETQYF
CDR3nt: TGCGCCAGCAGCCAAGATCTTGGCGGAGGTCGGGCCTACCAAGAGACCCAGTACTTC
abundance: .
j_gene: TRBJ2-5
d_gene: .
v_gene: TRBV4-3

CDR3aa: CASSLQGAYEQYF
CDR3nt: TGTGCCAGCAGTTTGCAGGGGGCGTACGAGCAGTACTTC
abundance: .
j_gene: TRBJ2-7
d_gene: TRBD1
v_gene: TRBV12-3/TRBV12-4

CDR3aa: CASSFQTGRGLIGYTF
CDR3nt: TGTGCCAGCAGCTTTCAGACAGGGAGGGGACTTATCGGCTACACCTTC
abundance: once
j_gene: TRBJ1-2
d_gene: TRBD1
v_gene: TRBV5-4

CDR3aa: CASSYGGTEAFF
CDR3nt: TGTGCCAGCAGTTACGGGGGCACTGAAGCTTTCTTT
abundance: .
j_gene: TRBJ1-1
d_gene: .
v_gene: TRBV7-9

CDR3aa: CASSQDRLLRSPLHF
CDR3nt: TGTGCCAGCAGCCAAGATCGTCTCTTGAGATCACCCCTCCACTTT
abundance: .
j_gene: TRBJ1-6
d_gene: .
v_gene: TRBV3-1/TRBV3-2

CDR3aa: CASSLGGPNGYTF
CDR3nt: TGTGCCAGCAGCTTAGGGGGCCCAAATGGCTACACCTTC
abundance: .
j_gene: TRBJ1-2
d_gene: .
v_gene: TRBV7-9

CDR3aa: CAWSVGRTFRLSNQPQHF
CDR3nt: TGTGCCTGGAGTGTCGGGCGAACATTTCGCCTAAGCAATCAGCCCCAACATTTT
abundance: .
j_gene: TRBJ1-5
d_gene: .
v_gene: TRBV30

CDR3aa: CASSPGIPPDNEQFF
CDR3nt: TGTGCCAGCTCACCGGGGATACCACCGGACAATGAGCAGTTCTTC
abundance: .
j_gene: TRBJ2-1
d_gene: .
v_gene: TRBV18

CDR3aa: CASRVPGGPYNEQFF
CDR3nt: TGTGCCAGCCGAGTCCCGGGAGGTCCCTACAATGAGCAGTTCTTC
abundance: .
j_gene: TRBJ2-1
d_gene: TRBD2
v_gene: TRBV27

CDR3aa: CASSPGPPHEQFF
CDR3nt: TGTGCCAGCAGCCCGGGCCCACCCCATGAGCAGTTCTTC
abundance: .
j_gene: TRBJ2-1
d_gene: .
v_gene: TRBV11-3

CDR3aa: CAGIRNFGNTIYF
CDR3nt: TGTGCCGGAATCAGAAATTTTGGAAACACCATATATTTT
abundance: .
j_gene: TRBJ1-3
d_gene: .
v_gene: TRBV30

CDR3aa: CASGDPPNQPQHF
CDR3nt: TGTGCCAGCGGGGACCCTCCCAATCAGCCCCAGCATTTT
abundance: .
j_gene: TRBJ1-5
d_gene: .
v_gene: TRBV27